This passage covers 6 T cell receptor beta chains from one sample sequenced in a study of blood T cell repertoires in COVID-19. Some clones are missing from TCRdb's copy, which holds only in-frame ones; the method was immunoSEQ multiplex PCR. This repertoire shows a few hundred thousand clones, about nine tenths found once; its top ten account for about 3%. The sequenced material came from peripheral blood. The source is a woman in her 30s with active or convalescent COVID-19.

This clone was seen only a few times. The chain combines TRBV19 with TRBJ1-1; 9 nucleotides agree with TRBD1. The CDR3 covers 14 residues. Germline V gene lookup returns CDR1 LNHDA and CDR2 SQIVND (reference sequence). V lost 5 bases, J lost 3 bases, and 4 bases stayed unmatched. CDR3 loop: CASSATGGHTEAFF. CDR3 DNA sequence: TGTGCCAGTAGTGCAACAGGGGGCCACACTGAAGCTTTCTTT.

The CDR3 sequence: CAWRPARASRAFF. DNA for the CDR3: TGTGCCTGGAGACCCGCCAGGGCGTCACGGGCTTTCTTT. The rearrangement joins TRBV30 to TRBJ1-1, with TRBD1 as a possible D gene (5 bases). Germline V gene sequence: CDR1 GTSNPN, CDR2 SVGIG (reference sequence). Trimming cost V 3 bases and J 11 bases, with 19 bases left between them. The CDR3 sequence is 13 residues long.

The chain joins TRBV5-4 to TRBJ1-1; no firm D call. The CDR3 runs to 15 residues. The V end was cut by 0 bases, the J end by 3 bases, with 12 bases between. Germline values: CDR1 SGHNT, CDR2 YYREEE (reference sequence). DNA for the CDR3: TGTGCCAGCAGCTTGGGGCCGGGTTGGGACACTGAAGCTTTCTTT. Protein: CASSLGPGWDTEAFF.

The rearrangement links TRBV6-5 to TRBJ2-6, with D uncertain. Looked up from germline, CDR1 is MNHEY and CDR2 is SVGAGI. Trimming removed 8 bases from V and 0 bases from J, with 2 bases in between. This CDR3 contains 12 residues. The CDR3 reads CASHSGANVLTF. CDR3 DNA: TGTGCCAGCCACTCTGGGGCCAACGTCCTGACTTTC.

The rearrangement links TRBV6-2 or TRBV6-3 to TRBJ2-7; tentative D call: TRBD2 (5 bases). The germline V gene encodes CDR1 MNHEY and CDR2 SVGEGT. The CDR3 contains 15 residues. The V gene lost 0 bases and the J gene lost 2 bases, with 11 bases spanning the gap. Here the CDR3 reads CASSYSRGKPYEQYF. The DNA for the CDR3 is TGTGCCAGCAGTTACTCGCGAGGGAAACCCTACGAGCAGTACTTC.

This clone has a handful of counts. V and J are TRBV7-3 and TRBJ1-5; TRBD1 aligns across 7 bases. V shed 2 bases, J shed 5 bases, and the junction held 12 bases outside the gene matches. Germline V gene data show CDR1 as SGHTA and CDR2 as FQGTGA. The CDR3 is 17 amino acids. CDR3 residues: CASSLLLRGRAHQPQHF. The CDR3 nucleotides are TGTGCCAGCAGCTTACTTCTAAGGGGGCGAGCCCATCAGCCCCAGCATTTT. Drawing the rest from reference TRBV7-3 and TRBJ1-5, the complete variable domain is GAGVSQTPSNKVTEKGKYVELRCDPISGHTALYWYRQSLGQGPEFLIYFQGTGAADDSGLPNDRFFAVRPEGSVSTLKIQRTERGDSAVYLCASSLLLRGRAHQPQHFGDGTRLSIL.